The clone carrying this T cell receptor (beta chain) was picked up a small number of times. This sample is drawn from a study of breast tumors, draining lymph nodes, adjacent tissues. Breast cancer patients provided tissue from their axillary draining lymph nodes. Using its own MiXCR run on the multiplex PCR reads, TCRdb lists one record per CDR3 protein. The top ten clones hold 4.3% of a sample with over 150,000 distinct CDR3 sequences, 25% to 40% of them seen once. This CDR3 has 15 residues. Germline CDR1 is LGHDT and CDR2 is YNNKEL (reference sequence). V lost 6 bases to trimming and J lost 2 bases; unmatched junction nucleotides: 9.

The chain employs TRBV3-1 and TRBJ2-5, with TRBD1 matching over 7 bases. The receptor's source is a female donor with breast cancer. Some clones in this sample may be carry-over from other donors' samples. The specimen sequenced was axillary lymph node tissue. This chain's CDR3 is CASRRSTGVQETQYF. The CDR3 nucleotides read TGTGCCAGCAGGCGCTCTACAGGGGTTCAAGAGACCCAGTACTTC.